These T cell receptor beta chains were read from a single sample in a study of low-dose radiotherapy and immunotherapy resistance in tumors. TCRdb re-called the reads through MiXCR, storing one row per CDR3 protein. The sample holds some 39,000 distinct CDR3 sequences, around a third seen once. The sample consisted of PBMCs, taken before treatment. Receptor source: a male donor with gallbladder cancer. CDR3s include the opening cysteine and the closing phenylalanine or tryptophan. Fields, in order: V gene, clone size, J gene, D gene, CDR3 DNA, CDR3 protein. The D gene is left open where the match is weak. Where a row states a size, it is once, few, many or the class of an expanded clone; other rows omit it.

V gene: TRBV20-1
clone size: -
J gene: TRBJ2-1
D gene: TRBD2
CDR3 DNA: TGCAGTGCTAGAGGCGGGGGGTTGCATGAGCAGTTCTTC
CDR3 protein: CSARGGGLHEQFF

V gene: TRBV7-2
clone size: many
J gene: TRBJ1-4
D gene: -
CDR3 DNA: TGTGCCAGCAGGTCGCTAACTAATGAAAAACTGTTTTTT
CDR3 protein: CASRSLTNEKLFF

V gene: TRBV7-6
clone size: many
J gene: TRBJ2-2
D gene: TRBD2
CDR3 DNA: TGTGCCAGCAGCTCCGGACTAGCGGGAGATGCCGGGGAGCTGTTTTTT
CDR3 protein: CASSSGLAGDAGELFF

V gene: TRBV5-6
clone size: -
J gene: TRBJ1-2
D gene: -
CDR3 DNA: TGTGCCAGCAGCACGACAGAAAACTATGGCTACACCTTC
CDR3 protein: CASSTTENYGYTF

V gene: TRBV10-3
clone size: -
J gene: TRBJ2-1
D gene: -
CDR3 DNA: TGTGCCATCAGCCCCTCGACGGGACTGTGGAATGAGCAGTTCTTC
CDR3 protein: CAISPSTGLWNEQFF

V gene: TRBV11-2
clone size: -
J gene: TRBJ2-1
D gene: -
CDR3 DNA: TGTGCCAGCAGCTTAGCGGGAGACCCCTACAATGAGCAGTTCTTC
CDR3 protein: CASSLAGDPYNEQFF

V gene: TRBV28
clone size: few
J gene: TRBJ2-2
D gene: -
CDR3 DNA: TGTGCCAGCAGTCCGAGCGGGAACACCGGGGAGCTGTTTTTT
CDR3 protein: CASSPSGNTGELFF

V gene: TRBV3-1
clone size: few
J gene: TRBJ1-1
D gene: -
CDR3 DNA: TGTGCCAGCAGCCACGAAGGTTCGGGACCTGAAGCTTTCTTT
CDR3 protein: CASSHEGSGPEAFF

V gene: TRBV7-2
clone size: many
J gene: TRBJ1-1
D gene: -
CDR3 DNA: TGTGCCAGCAGCCAGTCGAGGGGATTGGCTGAAGCTTTCTTT
CDR3 protein: CASSQSRGLAEAFF

V gene: TRBV28
clone size: medium-sized
J gene: TRBJ2-1
D gene: -
CDR3 DNA: TGTGCCAGCAGTTTATGGGGACTTCCGAGACCCGGGCACCATGAGCAGTTCTTC
CDR3 protein: CASSLWGLPRPGHHEQFF

V gene: TRBV11-2
clone size: -
J gene: TRBJ1-6
D gene: -
CDR3 DNA: TGTGCCAGCAGCTTAGTTCGGGGGCCAAAACTATCGTATAATTCACCCCTCCACTTT
CDR3 protein: CASSLVRGPKLSYNSPLHF

V gene: TRBV11-2
clone size: many
J gene: TRBJ2-7
D gene: -
CDR3 DNA: TGTGCCAGCAGCTTCGGCGCGGGATCGGGGTACGAGCAGTACTTC
CDR3 protein: CASSFGAGSGYEQYF

V gene: TRBV12-3/TRBV12-4
clone size: many
J gene: TRBJ1-5
D gene: TRBD1
CDR3 DNA: TGTGCCAGCAGAAGACAGGGGGTCGGGCAGCCCCAGCATTTT
CDR3 protein: CASRRQGVGQPQHF

V gene: TRBV28
clone size: many
J gene: TRBJ2-2
D gene: TRBD2
CDR3 DNA: TGTGCCAGCAGTTTAAAACTAGCGGGCCACGGGGGGGAGCTGTTTTTT
CDR3 protein: CASSLKLAGHGGELFF

V gene: TRBV14
clone size: many
J gene: TRBJ2-5
D gene: -
CDR3 DNA: TGTGCCAGCAGCAAAACGACAGGCCAAGAGACCCAGTACTTC
CDR3 protein: CASSKTTGQETQYF

V gene: TRBV5-1
clone size: -
J gene: TRBJ2-2
D gene: -
CDR3 DNA: TGCGCCAGCAGCTCGGATTACACCGGGGAGCTGTTTTTT
CDR3 protein: CASSSDYTGELFF

V gene: TRBV10-2
clone size: many
J gene: TRBJ1-5
D gene: -
CDR3 DNA: TGCGCCAGCAGTGAGTCGAGTCTCAATCAGCCCCAGCATTTT
CDR3 protein: CASSESSLNQPQHF

V gene: TRBV5-1
clone size: many
J gene: TRBJ1-1
D gene: -
CDR3 DNA: TGTGCCAGCAGCTTGGTGCAGCAACCCAAGAACACTGAAGCTTTCTTT
CDR3 protein: CASSLVQQPKNTEAFF

V gene: TRBV7-2
clone size: -
J gene: TRBJ2-7
D gene: TRBD2
CDR3 DNA: TGTGCCAGCAGCCGGACTAGCGGGAGCGAGCAGTACTTC
CDR3 protein: CASSRTSGSEQYF

V gene: TRBV28
clone size: many
J gene: TRBJ2-6
D gene: -
CDR3 DNA: TGTGCCAGCAGTTTATTCCTTAAGGGGTCTTCTGGGGCCAACGTCCTGACTTTC
CDR3 protein: CASSLFLKGSSGANVLTF

V gene: TRBV5-1
clone size: many
J gene: TRBJ1-4
D gene: TRBD1
CDR3 DNA: TGCGCCAGCACCCCAAATGGACAGGGAACTAATGAAAAACTGTTTTTT
CDR3 protein: CASTPNGQGTNEKLFF

V gene: TRBV20-1
clone size: -
J gene: TRBJ2-7
D gene: TRBD1
CDR3 DNA: TGCAGTGCTAGAGATCTGCGACAGGGGGCCTACGAGCAGTACTTC
CDR3 protein: CSARDLRQGAYEQYF

V gene: TRBV27
clone size: medium-sized
J gene: TRBJ2-2
D gene: -
CDR3 DNA: TGTGCCAGCAGGACAGGGAGGGCCGGGGAGCTGTTTTTT
CDR3 protein: CASRTGRAGELFF

V gene: TRBV12-3/TRBV12-4
clone size: once
J gene: TRBJ2-2
D gene: -
CDR3 DNA: -
CDR3 protein: CASNPRGSPGELFFF

V gene: TRBV20-1
clone size: -
J gene: TRBJ2-3
D gene: -
CDR3 DNA: TGCAGTGCTAGAGATCAGGCCCGCACAGATACGCAGTATTTT
CDR3 protein: CSARDQARTDTQYF

V gene: TRBV18
clone size: many
J gene: TRBJ1-4
D gene: -
CDR3 DNA: TGTGCCAGCAGGAAGGGAACCCTAAACGCTAATGAAAAACTGTTTTTT
CDR3 protein: CASRKGTLNANEKLFF

V gene: TRBV19
clone size: -
J gene: TRBJ2-7
D gene: TRBD2
CDR3 DNA: TGTGCCAGTAGTCGCAGCGGGAGTTTTTACGAGCAGTACTTC
CDR3 protein: CASSRSGSFYEQYF

V gene: TRBV7-8
clone size: -
J gene: TRBJ2-2
D gene: TRBD2
CDR3 DNA: TGTGCCAGCAGCCAAGCGGGGGCCCCCGCCGGGGAGCTGTTTTTT
CDR3 protein: CASSQAGAPAGELFF

V gene: TRBV3-1
clone size: many
J gene: TRBJ1-3
D gene: -
CDR3 DNA: TGTGCCAGCAGCCCCACCACGGGGTTCGGAAACACCATATATTTT
CDR3 protein: CASSPTTGFGNTIYF

V gene: TRBV7-9
clone size: many
J gene: TRBJ2-1
D gene: TRBD2
CDR3 DNA: TGTGCCAGCAGCTCCCGACAGCGGGAAGCCGATGAGCAGTTCTTC
CDR3 protein: CASSSRQREADEQFF

V gene: TRBV6-5
clone size: -
J gene: TRBJ2-3
D gene: -
CDR3 DNA: TGTGCCAGCAGTTACTCTGGCTACCCCACAGATACGCAGTATTTT
CDR3 protein: CASSYSGYPTDTQYF

V gene: TRBV20-1
clone size: -
J gene: TRBJ1-1
D gene: TRBD1
CDR3 DNA: TGCAGTGCTAGCCCGGACAGGGCAAGCACTGAAGCTTTCTTT
CDR3 protein: CSASPDRASTEAFF

V gene: TRBV2
clone size: many
J gene: TRBJ2-6
D gene: -
CDR3 DNA: TGTGCCAGCAGCCCCACCAGGGGGGGGTCTGGGGCCAACGTCCTGACTTTC
CDR3 protein: CASSPTRGGSGANVLTF

V gene: TRBV24-1
clone size: -
J gene: TRBJ2-7
D gene: TRBD1
CDR3 DNA: TGTGCCACCAGTGAGAGTGCAGGGGGCAGATACGAGCAGTACTTC
CDR3 protein: CATSESAGGRYEQYF

V gene: TRBV7-8
clone size: many
J gene: TRBJ2-7
D gene: TRBD2
CDR3 DNA: TGTGCCAGCAGACAAAGCGGGAGTCTAAGCGAGCAGTACTTC
CDR3 protein: CASRQSGSLSEQYF

V gene: TRBV12-3/TRBV12-4
clone size: -
J gene: TRBJ2-5
D gene: TRBD2
CDR3 DNA: TGTGCCAGCACCAACGGGGGGTTCCAAGAGACCCAGTACTTC
CDR3 protein: CASTNGGFQETQYF

V gene: TRBV19
clone size: -
J gene: TRBJ1-5
D gene: -
CDR3 DNA: TGTGCCAGTACCGAAGGGGGGGGTCGCAATCAGCCCCAGCATTTT
CDR3 protein: CASTEGGGRNQPQHF

V gene: TRBV9
clone size: many
J gene: TRBJ2-5
D gene: -
CDR3 DNA: TGTGCCAGCAGCGCATACGGAGAGACCCAGTACTTC
CDR3 protein: CASSAYGETQYF